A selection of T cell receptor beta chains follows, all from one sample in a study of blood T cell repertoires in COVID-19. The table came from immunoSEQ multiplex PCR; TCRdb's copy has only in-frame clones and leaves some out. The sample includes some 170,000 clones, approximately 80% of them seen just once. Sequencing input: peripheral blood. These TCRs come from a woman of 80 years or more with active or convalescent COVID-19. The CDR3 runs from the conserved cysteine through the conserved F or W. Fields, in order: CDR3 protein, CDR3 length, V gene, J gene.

CDR3aa: CASSIHIRTANYGYTF; len: 16; v_gene: TRBV19; j_gene: TRBJ1-2
CDR3aa: CASSTGQVYEQYF; len: 13; v_gene: TRBV12-3/TRBV12-4; j_gene: TRBJ2-7
CDR3aa: CASSQDVRATGANVLTF; len: 17; v_gene: TRBV3-1/TRBV3-2; j_gene: TRBJ2-6
CDR3aa: CAWSLGHTNTGELFF; len: 15; v_gene: TRBV30; j_gene: TRBJ2-2
CDR3aa: CASSYQVSAGNTIYF; len: 15; v_gene: TRBV6-5; j_gene: TRBJ1-3
CDR3aa: CASSSDGGMEQYF; len: 13; v_gene: TRBV19; j_gene: TRBJ2-7
CDR3aa: CASSPPTRQDTEAFF; len: 15; v_gene: TRBV4-1; j_gene: TRBJ1-1
CDR3aa: CASGLDLMNTEAFF; len: 14; v_gene: TRBV5-6; j_gene: TRBJ1-1
CDR3aa: CAISESRAGLNEQFF; len: 15; v_gene: TRBV10-3; j_gene: TRBJ2-1
CDR3aa: CASRPRAGRVELFF; len: 14; v_gene: TRBV12-2; j_gene: TRBJ2-2
CDR3aa: CASSPSFDRVTEAFF; len: 15; v_gene: TRBV6-5; j_gene: TRBJ1-1
CDR3aa: CASSPPSGGSYEQYF; len: 15; v_gene: TRBV7-2; j_gene: TRBJ2-7
CDR3aa: CAWSVRRTPIYEQYF; len: 15; v_gene: TRBV30; j_gene: TRBJ2-7
CDR3aa: CASSQGTLYNSPLHF; len: 15; v_gene: TRBV4-3; j_gene: TRBJ1-6
CDR3aa: CASSLDFTGTSPLHF; len: 15; v_gene: TRBV7-2; j_gene: TRBJ1-6
CDR3aa: CASRGTPTNTEAFF; len: 14; v_gene: TRBV18; j_gene: TRBJ1-1
CDR3aa: CASGLVTSTDTQYF; len: 14; v_gene: TRBV12-5; j_gene: TRBJ2-3
CDR3aa: CASGTKQGITEAFF; len: 14; v_gene: TRBV12-5; j_gene: TRBJ1-1
CDR3aa: CASSGTGNYGYTF; len: 13; v_gene: TRBV6-5; j_gene: TRBJ1-2
CDR3aa: CASSRGAQTSGGYENIQYF; len: 19; v_gene: TRBV11-3; j_gene: TRBJ2-4
CDR3aa: CASSPRQGGSYEQYF; len: 15; v_gene: TRBV7-9; j_gene: TRBJ2-7
CDR3aa: CASSYRRTRGVWETQYF; len: 17; v_gene: TRBV6-2/TRBV6-3; j_gene: TRBJ2-5